The 27 T cell receptor beta chains below were found in one sample sequenced in a study of EBV T-cell therapy then PD-1 blockade in nasopharyngeal carcinoma. No antigen is known for these receptors. Using immunoSEQ multiplex PCR, the repertoire was profiled, and TCRdb retains in-frame clones only, with some absent. The table shows tens of thousands of clones, with about 79% occurring only once. Sample treatment: AdE1-LMPpoly-expanded autologous EBV-specific T-cell therapy followed by anti-PD-1 nivolumab. This specimen was CD8+ T cells from blood, taken at day -245 from a patient whose treatment included autologous EBV-specific T cells and nivolumab. The source is a man aged 35-49 years with nasopharyngeal carcinoma.

The rearrangement links TRBV29-1 to TRBJ1-1, with a possible D match to TRBD1 (5 bases). Germline V gives CDR1 SQVTM, CDR2 ANQGSEA. Between the trimmed V and J ends, which lost 6 bases and 1 base, there was a span of 12 bases. The CDR3 covers 13 residues. CDR3 region: CSVPGRSNTEAFF. The CDR3 coding sequence is TGCAGCGTCCCGGGACGGTCGAACACTGAAGCTTTCTTT.

V and J are TRBV4-1 and TRBJ1-1; D is unresolved. This CDR3 comprises 14 residues. The germline gives CDR1 MGHRA, CDR2 YSYEKL. The ends were cut back, 2 bases at V and 1 base at J, with 8 bases in the middle. CDR3 bases: TGCGCCAGCAGCCAAAGTAGCGGGAACACTGAAGCTTTCTTT. This sequence encodes CASSQSSGNTEAFF.

The chain is built from TRBV4-1 and TRBJ2-3, with 8 bases aligning to TRBD1. Germline V gene data show CDR1 as MGHRA and CDR2 as YSYEKL. This CDR3 region has 15 residues. Trimming at V came to 6 bases and at J to 0 bases, leaving 5 bases not matched to a gene. CDR3 nucleotide sequence: TGCGCCAGCAGTTCCGGGACAGGTAGCACAGATACGCAGTATTTT. Translated: CASSSGTGSTDTQYF.

This sequence joins TRBV9 and TRBJ1-2; 8 bases are shared with TRBD1. V shed 4 bases, J shed 3 bases, and the junction held 8 bases outside the gene matches. Germline CDR1 is SGDLS and CDR2 is YYNGEE. CDR3 length equals 15 residues. CDR3 residues: CASSTGQGRHYGYTF. In DNA form, the CDR3 reads TGTGCCAGCAGCACCGGACAGGGCCGACACTATGGCTACACCTTC.

The rearrangement joins TRBV27 to TRBJ1-2, with 8 bases aligning to TRBD1. V shed 5 bases, J shed 8 bases, and the junction held 7 bases outside the gene matches. The CDR3 is 13 residues long. The V gene's germline CDR1 is MNHEY and CDR2 SMNVEV (reference sequence). In DNA, the CDR3 is TGTGCCAGCAGTGGACAGGGCGGAAGAGGCTACACCTTC. Its translation: CASSGQGGRGYTF.

This CDR3 is CASSLALGFGEQYF. The DNA for the CDR3 is TGTGCCAGCAGCTTAGCGTTGGGTTTTGGCGAGCAGTACTTC. This chain links TRBV7-9 with TRBJ2-7; no firm D call. The CDR3 spans 14 residues. The V and J ends lost 0 bases and 6 bases respectively, with 12 bases between them. The V gene's germline CDR1 is SEHNR and CDR2 FQNEAQ (reference sequence). Full variable domain (outside the CDR3, taken from reference TRBV7-9 and TRBJ2-7): DTGVSQNPRHKITKRGQNVTFRCDPISEHNRLYWYRQTLGQGPEFLTYFQNEAQLEKSRLLSDRFSAERPKGSFSTLEIQRTEQGDSAMYLCASSLALGFGEQYFGPGTRLTVT.

In this sample, this clone turned up a few times. The gene calls are TRBV6-4 and TRBJ2-6; 10 bases map to TRBD1. The CDR3 is made up of 16 amino acids. CDR1 is MRHNA and CDR2 is SNTAGT in the germline V gene. V trimming: 4 bases; J trimming: 1 base; junction bases outside the gene matches: 1. CDR3 nucleotides: TGTGCCAGCAGTGGACAGGGGGCTTCTGGGGCCAACGTCCTGACTTTC. This sequence encodes CASSGQGASGANVLTF.

This chain joins TRBV21-1 and TRBJ2-7; the table's TRBD1 call for D was not verified on the DNA. TRBV21-1 is a pseudogene segment. The CDR3 loop spans 12 amino acids. CDR3 amino acids: CASAGTDYEQYF. The DNA for the CDR3 is TGTGCCAGCGCCGGGACAGACTACGAGCAGTACTTC.

A word on this clone: The junction does not match germline at one end; this may be a read error. This chain connects TRBV7-9 to TRBJ2-7; D is perhaps TRBD2 (5 bases). Germline CDR1 reads SEHNR; CDR2 reads FQNEAQ (reference sequence). CDR3 length: 11 amino acids. CDR3 DNA sequence: TGTTCACCGCGGGTGTTGGACCGCCCGTCCTTC. Its protein product is CSPRVLDRPSF.

The gene calls are TRBV25-1 and TRBJ1-4; D ambiguous. The CDR3 runs 13 residues. In germline, CDR1 is MGHDK, CDR2 SYGVNS. Trimming shortened V by 1 base and J by 3 bases, and 3 bases separated the two germline ends. CDR3 bases: TGTGCCAGCAGTGAATCGGCTAATGAAAAACTGTTTTTT. Translating it yields CASSESANEKLFF.

The chain recombines TRBV6-2 or TRBV6-3 with TRBJ1-5; D is ambiguous. Trimming took 1 base from V and 2 from J, leaving 6 bases between them. The CDR3 covers 14 residues. CDR1 MNHEY and CDR2 SVGEGT come from the germline V gene. The CDR3 DNA sequence: TGTGCCAGCAGTTACTTCCTCGGCAATCAGCCCCAGCATTTT. Protein product: CASSYFLGNQPQHF.

This sequence joins TRBV6-2 or TRBV6-3 and TRBJ2-2, with 10 bases fitting TRBD1. Trimming at V came to 0 bases and at J to 5 bases, leaving 9 bases not matched to a gene. Germline CDR1 is MNHEY and CDR2 is SVGEGT. The CDR3 covers 18 residues. In nucleotides, the CDR3 is TGTGCCAGCAGTTACTCGATGGAGGACAGGGGGGAGACCGGGGAGCTGTTTTTT. The encoded protein is CASSYSMEDRGETGELFF.

This chain uses TRBV28 with TRBJ1-3, with no clear D. CDR3 length: 14 amino acids. Germline assignment: CDR1 MDHEN and CDR2 SYDVKM. V was trimmed by 0 bases and J by 0 bases, leaving 3 bases between them. The CDR3 DNA reads as TGTGCCAGCAGTTTATGGGACTCTGGAAACACCATATATTTT. This encodes CASSLWDSGNTIYF. Full variable domain (outside the CDR3, taken from reference TRBV28 and TRBJ1-3): DVKVTQSSRYLVKRTGEKVFLECVQDMDHENMFWYRQDPGLGLRLIYFSYDVKMKEKGDIPEGYSVSREKKERFSLILESASTNQTSMYLCASSLWDSGNTIYFGEGSWLTVV.

The gene calls are TRBV2 and TRBJ2-1; perhaps TRBD1 as D (5 bases). Germline CDR1 is SNHLY and CDR2 is FYNNEI. Trimming took off 1 base at V and 10 bases at J, with 17 bases between the two ends. The length of the CDR3 is 15 residues. Here the CDR3 reads CASSEGRVWPGEQFF. The CDR3 DNA reads TGTGCCAGCAGTGAAGGCAGGGTATGGCCTGGGGAGCAGTTCTTC.

CDR3 amino acids: CASSKEESFGGLNTGELFF. CDR3 coding DNA: TGTGCCAGCAGCAAAGAGGAAAGCTTCGGGGGTCTGAACACCGGGGAGCTGTTTTTT. The gene calls are TRBV21-1 and TRBJ2-2; the DNA was not used to check the table's D call, TRBD2. TRBV21-1 is termed a pseudogene. This CDR3 contains 19 residues.

This clone was seen only a few times. The gene calls are TRBV4-2 and TRBJ1-1, with D maybe TRBD1 (6 bases). This CDR3 has 16 residues. Trimming took off 2 bases at V and 2 bases at J, with 15 bases between the two ends. Germline V CDR1 and CDR2: LGHNA, YNFKEQ. CDR3 loop: CASSQPPRGRNTEAFF. The CDR3 region has the DNA TGTGCCAGCAGCCAACCACCCAGGGGCCGCAACACTGAAGCTTTCTTT.

The V call is TRBV21-1, the J call TRBJ2-1; the table names TRBD2, a call not compared with the DNA. TRBV21-1 is described as a pseudogene. CDR3 length: 11 residues. The CDR3 sequence is CASSTNGIRFF. Written as DNA, the CDR3 is TGTGCCAGCAGCACAAACGGGATTCGGTTCTTC.

CDR3 region: CAISEVVEGGYNEQFF. Here the CDR3 DNA reads TGTGCCATCAGTGAGGTCGTTGAGGGGGGCTACAATGAGCAGTTCTTC. The J gene is TRBJ2-1, the V gene TRBV10-3; D tentatively fits TRBD1 or TRBD2 (6 bases each). The CDR3 runs 16 residues. The V gene's germline CDR1 is ENHRY and CDR2 SYGVKD. V was shortened by 2 bases and J by 3 bases, with 14 bases between the two germline ends.

J is TRBJ1-4 and V is TRBV4-3; D unclear. Trimming left V 1 base short and J 4 bases short, with 10 bases between. The CDR3 sequence is 15 residues long. From germline, CDR1 is LGHNA and CDR2 YSLEER. DNA of the CDR3: TGCGCCAGCAGCCAAGTGGCCAAGCTTAATGAAAAACTGTTTTTT. It translates to CASSQVAKLNEKLFF.

J is TRBJ2-3 and V is TRBV7-2; D perhaps matches TRBD1 (6 bases). Deletions cut 5 bases from V and 0 bases from J, with 12 bases between. Germline lookup yields CDR1 SGHTA and CDR2 FQGNSA. The CDR3 has 15 residues. CDR3 sequence (DNA): TGTGCCAGCAGCCCCCCGACAGGTAGCACAGATACGCAGTATTTT. Its protein product is CASSPPTGSTDTQYF.

This rearrangement joins TRBV21-1 to TRBJ1-1; the table's TRBD1 call for D was not verified on the DNA. TRBV21-1 is a pseudogene. This CDR3 is built from 14 residues. The CDR3 DNA follows: TGTGCCAGCACCAACCAGTACATGAACACTGAAGCTTTCTTT. It translates to CASTNQYMNTEAFF.

CDR3 sequence: CASSVALDTLAEQYF. The DNA for the CDR3 is TGTGCCAGCAGCGTAGCCTTAGACACGTTGGCCGAGCAGTACTTC. The gene calls are TRBV9 and TRBJ2-7, with D hard to call. V lost 0 bases and J 6 bases, leaving 16 bases between the germline ends. The CDR3 has 15 amino acids. Germline loops: CDR1 SGDLS, CDR2 YYNGEE. The variable domain in full, with the rest retrieved from reference TRBV9 and TRBJ2-7, is DSGVTQTPKHLITATGQRVTLRCSPRSGDLSVYWYQQSLDQGLQFLIQYYNGEERAKGNILERFSAQQFPDLHSELNLSSLELGDSALYFCASSVALDTLAEQYFGPGTRLTVT.

This clone was counted between two and nine times. DNA of the CDR3: TGTGCCAGCAGTGAAGGGTGGGGCAGGGTGGACAAGGGTGAGCAGTTCTTC. This sequence encodes CASSEGWGRVDKGEQFF. This chain uses TRBV6-1 with TRBJ2-1; D perhaps matches TRBD1 (5 bases). Germline CDR1 and CDR2: MNHNS and SASEGT. The V gene lost 1 base and the J gene lost 9 bases, with 22 bases spanning the gap. The CDR3 contains 17 residues.

The rearrangement uses TRBV15 and TRBJ1-6; D is perhaps TRBD1 (5 bases). V shed 1 base and J shed 7 bases, with 11 bases lying between them. CDR3 length: 15 residues. Germline values: CDR1 LNHNV, CDR2 YYDKDF (reference sequence). In nucleotides, the CDR3 is TGTGCCACCAGCAGAGTCGGGACGCAGAATTCACCCCTCCACTTT. Amino acid sequence: CATSRVGTQNSPLHF.

This clone is a singleton in its sample. The chain uses TRBV6-6 and TRBJ2-7; TRBD1 matches at 11 bases. The junction had 5 bases not matched to a gene; V was cut back by 7 bases and J by 0 bases. The germline gives CDR1 MNHNY, CDR2 SVGAGI (reference sequence). CDR3 size: 15 residues. The CDR3: CASNRGTGGSYEQYF. The CDR3 bases are TGTGCCAGCAACCGAGGGACAGGGGGCTCCTACGAGCAGTACTTC.

The chain uses TRBV27 and TRBJ1-2; 7 nucleotides align to TRBD1. Germline V CDR1 and CDR2: MNHEY, SMNVEV (reference sequence). After removal of 3 bases from V and 5 bases from J, the junction contained 6 bases not matched to a gene. The CDR3 has 14 residues. CDR3 loop: CASSLGRGRYGYTF. The CDR3 DNA follows: TGTGCCAGCAGTTTGGGCAGGGGGAGATATGGCTACACCTTC.

The CDR3 is CASSLGPGEAFF. Here the CDR3 DNA reads TGTGCCAGCAGCCTGGGACCTGGTGAAGCTTTCTTT. The rearrangement joins TRBV7-9 to TRBJ1-1; D perhaps matches TRBD1 (5 bases). This CDR3 is built from 12 residues. Germline CDR1 reads SEHNR; CDR2 reads FQNEAQ (reference sequence). Deletions cut 5 bases from V and 7 bases from J, with 11 bases between.